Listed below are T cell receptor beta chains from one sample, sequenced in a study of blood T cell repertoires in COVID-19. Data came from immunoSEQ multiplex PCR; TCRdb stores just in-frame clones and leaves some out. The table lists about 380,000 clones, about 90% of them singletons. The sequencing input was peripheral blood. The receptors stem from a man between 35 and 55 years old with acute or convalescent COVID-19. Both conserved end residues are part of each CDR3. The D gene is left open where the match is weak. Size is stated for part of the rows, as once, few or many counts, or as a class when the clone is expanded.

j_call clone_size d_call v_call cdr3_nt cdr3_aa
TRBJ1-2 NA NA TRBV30 TGTGCCTGGAGGGGGGATTACCGGGACAATGGCTACACCTTC CAWRGDYRDNGYTF
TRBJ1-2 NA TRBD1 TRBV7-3 TGTGCCAGCAGCTCTACAGGGGGCGACTATGGCTACACCTTC CASSSTGGDYGYTF
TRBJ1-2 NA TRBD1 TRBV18 TGTGCCAGCTCACCCTCGGACAGGGGTCTATTTACCTTC CASSPSDRGLFTF
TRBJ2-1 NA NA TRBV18 TGTGCCAGCTCACCACAAATGGCGGCGGAGGACAATGAGCAGTTCTTC CASSPQMAAEDNEQFF
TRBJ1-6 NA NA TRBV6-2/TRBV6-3 TGTGCCAGCAGTTCCCTGGACACGGCTTATAATTCACCCCTCCACTTT CASSSLDTAYNSPLHF
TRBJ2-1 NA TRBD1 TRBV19 TGTGCCAGTAGTTCGATACTCAGGGGGCCCTACAATGAGCAGTTCTTC CASSSILRGPYNEQFF
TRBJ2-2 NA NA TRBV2 TGTGCCAGCAGTGTTATTCGGTCGAACACCGGGGAGCTGTTTTTT CASSVIRSNTGELFF
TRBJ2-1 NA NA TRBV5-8 TGTGCCAGCAGCCAGGGAATCAGTAGGGATGAGCAGTTCTTC CASSQGISRDEQFF
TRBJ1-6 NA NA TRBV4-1 TGCGCCAGCAGCCAATCGGTCCCAGGGACCTATAATTCACCCCTCCACTTT CASSQSVPGTYNSPLHF
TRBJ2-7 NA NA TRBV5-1 TGCGCCAGCAGCCTCCGACAACGGGGAGAGGACTACGAGCAGTACTTC CASSLRQRGEDYEQYF
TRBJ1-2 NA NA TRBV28 TGTGCCAGCAGTTTAGGGGCAGGGTATGGCTACACCTTC CASSLGAGYGYTF
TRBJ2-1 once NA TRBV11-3 TGTGCCAGCAGCTTAGATGTGGGCGATGAGCAGTTCTTC CASSLDVGDEQFF
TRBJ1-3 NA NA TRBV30 TGTGGCTGGGGCCCCCCGGGAAACACCATATATTTT CGWGPPGNTIYF
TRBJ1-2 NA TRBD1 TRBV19 TGTGCCAGTAACCCGGGAGACAGGGCCAACTATGGCTACACCTTC CASNPGDRANYGYTF
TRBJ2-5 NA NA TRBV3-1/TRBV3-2 TGTGCCAGCAGCCAAGGCGGGCGAGAGACCCAGTACTTC CASSQGGRETQYF
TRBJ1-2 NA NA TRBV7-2 TGTGCCAGCAGAGGTCAGGAGCAGGGGCAGCGATACACCTTC CASRGQEQGQRYTF
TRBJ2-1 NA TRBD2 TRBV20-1 TGCAGTGCTAGTATAGCGGGTCCCTACAATGAGCAGTTCTTC CSASIAGPYNEQFF
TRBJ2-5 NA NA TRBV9 TGTGCCAGCAGCCCACGAGTCAACCAGGGGGAGACCCAGTACTTC CASSPRVNQGETQYF
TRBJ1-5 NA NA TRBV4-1 TGCGCCAGCAGCCAAGATTTGCGGGAAGGGCAGCCCCAGCATTTT CASSQDLREGQPQHF
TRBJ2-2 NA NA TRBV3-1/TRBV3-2 TGTGCCAGCAGCCCCTCGGCGGCGAACACCGGGGAGCTGTTTTTT CASSPSAANTGELFF
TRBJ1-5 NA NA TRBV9 TGTGCCAGCAGCGTATCGGGTTATAGCAATCAGCCCCAGCATTTT CASSVSGYSNQPQHF
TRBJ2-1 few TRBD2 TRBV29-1 TGCAGCGTCGCCATAGCGGGGGGCTACAATGAGCAGTTCTTC CSVAIAGGYNEQFF
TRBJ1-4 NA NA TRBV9 TGTGCCAGCAGCGTCGGGGGAGCCCGGACTAATGAAAAACTGTTTTTT CASSVGGARTNEKLFF
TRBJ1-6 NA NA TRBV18 TGTGCCAGCTCACCATGGTCTCCGGGGAGCTCCTATAATTCACCCCTCCACTTT CASSPWSPGSSYNSPLHF
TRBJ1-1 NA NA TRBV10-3 TGTGCCATCAGGGGGCCAGAAAGGTTGTCGGGAGCTTTCTTT CAIRGPERLSGAFF
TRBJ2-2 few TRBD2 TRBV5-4 TGTGCCAGCTGGGCGGGGGGAACGGGTACCGGGGAGCTGTTTTTT CASWAGGTGTGELFF